The T cell receptor (beta chain) under discussion was sequenced for a study of blood T cell repertoires in COVID-19. In the study overall: Sources were T cells, B-cell-depleted T cells, or PBMCs; the material itself was cDNA or gDNA.

Allocation to cohorts depended on clinical history reported by the participants. How the authors handled the data: Researchers report that nucleated cell counts were estimated from reference gene primer amplification. Data came from immunoSEQ multiplex PCR; TCRdb stores just in-frame clones and leaves some out. That table furnishes V, J and clone size, whereas the DNA furnished D and trimming. Found here are some 270,000 clones, about 82% of them singletons; the top ten hold approximately 9.6%. Germline V gene data show CDR1 as LGHNA and CDR2 as YNFKEQ. The CDR3 is 16 amino acids. J was trimmed by 4 bases and V by 0 bases; bases with no gene match: 2.

This receptor was obtained from a woman between 50 and 59 years old with acute COVID-19. Sample: PBMCs or T cells enriched from blood (not recorded which). The chain has TRBV4-2 and TRBJ2-3; 12 bases line up with TRBD2. In DNA form, the CDR3 reads TGTGCCAGCAGCCAAGAGACTAGCGGGGGATCAGATACGCAGTATTTT. The encoded protein is CASSQETSGGSDTQYF.